The clone carrying this T cell receptor (beta chain) appeared many times. There are 13 residues in the CDR3. With 5 bases removed from V and 4 bases from J, the gap between germline ends came to 11 bases. The germline V gene encodes CDR1 MDHEN and CDR2 SYDVKM. TCR beta CDR3 region amplification was performed from RNA transcripts. The primer set for the first-round RT-PCR of the TCR CDR3 was HTBI. TCRdb independently ran MiXCR on the multiplex PCR reads; one entry per CDR3 protein. The table shows 300,000 to 450,000 distinct CDR3 sequences, with about a sixth occurring only once. The sample originates from a study of T cells in Graves' hyperthyroidism and ophthalmopathy.

This sequence was found in a woman younger than 45 with Graves' hyperthyroidism that later progressed to Graves' ophthalmopathy. V usage is TRBV28 and J usage is TRBJ1-2; a possible D gene is TRBD1 (5 bases). Sequencing was done on a sample of blood. The chain's CDR3 is CASSPRRGYGYTF. As DNA, the CDR3 is TGTGCCAGCAGTCCCAGGAGGGGCTATGGCTACACCTTC.